The 10 T cell receptor beta chains given below trace back to one sample, sequenced in a study of blood T cell repertoires in COVID-19. Only in-frame clones appear in the TCRdb table, and some are missing; sequencing was by immunoSEQ multiplex PCR. The table records about 210,000 clones, approximately 90% of them present only once. Material for sequencing was peripheral blood. The source of these receptors is a man aged 25 to 40 with acute or convalescent COVID-19.

This clone was seen a few times. The rearrangement links TRBV2 to TRBJ1-1; TRBD1 might be the D (5 bases). Germline V CDR1 and CDR2: SNHLY, FYNNEI. This CDR3 is 14 amino acids long. V shed 6 bases and J shed 11 bases, with 22 bases lying between them. The CDR3 loop is CASRDIQRGRGAFF. CDR3 DNA sequence: TGTGCCAGCAGAGACATTCAACGGGGACGGGGGGCTTTCTTT.

The V call is TRBV6-5, the J call TRBJ2-1; perhaps TRBD1 as D (6 bases). Germline loops: CDR1 MNHEY, CDR2 SVGAGI. This CDR3 region has 14 residues. Trimming took off 6 bases at V and 5 bases at J, with 14 bases between the two ends. CDR3: CASRRPTGNNEQFF. The CDR3 bases are TGTGCCAGCAGAAGACCGACAGGAAACAATGAGCAGTTCTTC.

J is TRBJ2-3 and V is TRBV6-1, with 11 positions matching TRBD2. After removal of 4 bases from V and 0 bases from J, the junction contained 3 bases not matched to a gene. This CDR3 region has 16 residues. The V gene's germline CDR1 is MNHNS and CDR2 SASEGT. This chain's CDR3 is CASSGGLAASTDTQYF. CDR3 bases: TGTGCCAGCAGTGGGGGACTAGCGGCTAGCACAGATACGCAGTATTTT.

The J gene is TRBJ1-5, the V gene TRBV18; D unclear. The V gene's germline CDR1 is KGHSH and CDR2 LQKENI. V gave up 2 bases and J gave up 4 bases, with 3 bases separating them. This CDR3 comprises 12 residues. The CDR3: CASSPSNQPQHF. The CDR3 bases are TGTGCCAGCTCACCATCAAATCAGCCCCAGCATTTT.

The V and J genes are TRBV5-1 and TRBJ2-3, with 8 bases that match TRBD2. This CDR3 comprises 15 residues. V lost 1 base and J lost 2; bases outside the gene matches: 3. Germline assignment: CDR1 SGHRS and CDR2 YFSETQ. CDR3: CASSLTSGYTDTQYF. Here the CDR3 DNA reads TGCGCCAGCAGCTTGACTAGCGGTTACACAGATACGCAGTATTTT.

The chain joins TRBV5-5 to TRBJ1-6; 7 nucleotides match TRBD1. The V and J ends lost 0 bases and 3 bases, in that order; junction bases with no gene match: 3. CDR1 and CDR2 (germline): SGHKS, YYEKEE (reference sequence). CDR3 length: 16 residues. The CDR3, as DNA: TGTGCCAGCAGCTTGGGGGGACAGAACTATAATTCACCCCTCCACTTT. This translates into CASSLGGQNYNSPLHF.

The V and J genes are TRBV15 and TRBJ1-2; tentatively, D is TRBD1 (6 bases). The V and J ends lost 0 bases and 4 bases respectively, with 15 bases between them. Germline V CDR1 and CDR2: LNHNV, YYDKDF (reference sequence). This CDR3 comprises 16 residues. The DNA for the CDR3 is TGTGCCACCAGCAGAGATGAGCAGGGGACTACCTATGGCTACACCTTC. It specifies CATSRDEQGTTYGYTF.

This sequence joins TRBV20-1 and TRBJ2-5; D is unresolved. CDR1 is DFQATT, CDR2 SNEGSKA, per germline (reference sequence). This CDR3 has 10 amino acids. Trimming cost V 6 bases and J 4 bases, with 6 bases left between them. CDR3 in amino acids: CSARLETQYF. The CDR3, as DNA: TGCAGTGCACGACTAGAGACCCAGTACTTC.

J is TRBJ2-1 and V is TRBV5-4; D may be TRBD1 (5 bases). V was trimmed by 4 bases and J by 9 bases, leaving 17 bases between them. Germline V lookup: CDR1 SGHNT, CDR2 YYREEE (reference sequence). The CDR3 is 14 residues long. Written as DNA, the CDR3 is TGTGCCAGCAGCCCGCCGAACAGGTATGGTGAGCAGTTCTTC. It codes for CASSPPNRYGEQFF.

The rearrangement links TRBV9 to TRBJ2-4; a possible D gene is TRBD2 (6 bases). The CDR3 extends over 12 amino acids. CDR1 is SGDLS, CDR2 YYNGEE, per germline. The V and J ends lost 3 bases and 8 bases respectively, with 9 bases between them. CDR3 DNA: TGTGCCAGCAGCGGCGGGGCGGACATTCAGTACTTC. It is translated as CASSGGADIQYF.